Listed below are T cell receptor beta chains from one sample, sequenced in a study of T cells in Graves' hyperthyroidism and ophthalmopathy. TCRdb reanalysed the multiplex PCR reads using MiXCR and keeps one entry per CDR3 protein. The data contain more than 300,000 distinct CDR3 sequences, roughly 20% of them singletons. What was sequenced was blood. Receptors were obtained from a man between 18 and 29 years old with Graves' ophthalmopathy. CDR3s include the opening cysteine and the closing phenylalanine or tryptophan. Fields, in order: V gene, clone size, J gene, D gene, CDR3 protein, CDR3 DNA. D genes are given only for firm matches. For some rows the clone size is stated as once, few or many, or as a class when expanded; others skip it.

V gene: TRBV7-3; clone size: -; J gene: TRBJ2-1; D gene: TRBD2; CDR3 protein: CASSLIGAGGEQFF; CDR3 DNA: TGTGCCAGCAGCTTAATTGGAGCGGGAGGGGAGCAGTTCTTC
V gene: TRBV20-1; clone size: few; J gene: TRBJ2-7; D gene: -; CDR3 protein: CSARGGVSSYEQYF; CDR3 DNA: TGCAGTGCTAGAGGGGGTGTCAGCTCCTACGAGCAGTACTTC
V gene: TRBV6-1; clone size: -; J gene: TRBJ1-4; D gene: -; CDR3 protein: CASKAEEKLFF; CDR3 DNA: TGTGCCAGCAAGGCAGAGGAAAAACTGTTTTTT
V gene: TRBV6-1; clone size: few; J gene: TRBJ1-2; D gene: TRBD1; CDR3 protein: CASSIQGSNYGYTF; CDR3 DNA: TGTGCCAGCAGCATACAGGGGAGCAACTATGGCTACACCTTC
V gene: TRBV5-4; clone size: many; J gene: TRBJ2-7; D gene: TRBD2; CDR3 protein: CASTSSSGEQYF; CDR3 DNA: TGTGCCAGCACCTCTTCTAGCGGCGAGCAGTACTTC
V gene: TRBV24-1; clone size: -; J gene: TRBJ2-5; D gene: TRBD2; CDR3 protein: CATSAPGRAYQETQYF; CDR3 DNA: TGTGCCACCAGTGCCCCAGGGAGGGCGTACCAAGAGACCCAGTACTTC
V gene: TRBV3-1; clone size: many; J gene: TRBJ1-2; D gene: TRBD1; CDR3 protein: CASSQETGRGGYTF; CDR3 DNA: TGTGCCAGCAGCCAAGAGACAGGGAGGGGTGGCTACACCTTC
V gene: TRBV11-2; clone size: many; J gene: TRBJ1-2; D gene: -; CDR3 protein: CASSPVGFNYGYTF; CDR3 DNA: TGTGCCAGCAGCCCGGTAGGGTTTAACTATGGCTACACCTTC
V gene: TRBV28; clone size: many; J gene: TRBJ2-5; D gene: TRBD1; CDR3 protein: CASSISDRGQETQYF; CDR3 DNA: TGTGCCAGCAGTATTTCCGACAGGGGCCAAGAGACCCAGTACTTC
V gene: TRBV11-2; clone size: many; J gene: TRBJ2-1; D gene: TRBD2; CDR3 protein: CASSLAASGAPTYNEQFF; CDR3 DNA: TGTGCCAGCAGCTTAGCGGCTAGCGGGGCACCAACCTACAATGAGCAGTTCTTC
V gene: TRBV6-1; clone size: many; J gene: TRBJ2-5; D gene: TRBD2; CDR3 protein: CASTPRRLAGTETQYF; CDR3 DNA: TGTGCCAGCACCCCCAGGAGACTAGCGGGGACAGAGACCCAGTACTTC
V gene: TRBV6-1; clone size: few; J gene: TRBJ2-3; D gene: -; CDR3 protein: CASSRLAVPTDTQYF; CDR3 DNA: TGTGCCAGCAGTCGTCTGGCGGTACCCACAGATACGCAGTATTTT
V gene: TRBV19; clone size: few; J gene: TRBJ2-7; D gene: -; CDR3 protein: CASSIERDLPYEQYF; CDR3 DNA: TGTGCCAGTAGTATAGAACGGGACTTACCCTACGAGCAGTACTTC
V gene: TRBV6-1; clone size: few; J gene: TRBJ1-4; D gene: -; CDR3 protein: CASRGKGVTNEKLFF; CDR3 DNA: TGTGCCAGCAGAGGAAAGGGGGTCACTAATGAAAAACTGTTTTTT
V gene: TRBV3-1; clone size: many; J gene: TRBJ1-6; D gene: -; CDR3 protein: CASSPQRGAPLHF; CDR3 DNA: TGTGCCAGCAGCCCGCAGAGGGGGGCGCCCCTCCACTTT
V gene: TRBV30; clone size: -; J gene: TRBJ2-2; D gene: -; CDR3 protein: CAWSAWNTGELFF; CDR3 DNA: TGTGCCTGGAGTGCGTGGAACACCGGGGAGCTGTTTTTT
V gene: TRBV2; clone size: many; J gene: TRBJ1-6; D gene: -; CDR3 protein: CASKEGSGDALHF; CDR3 DNA: TGTGCCAGCAAGGAGGGCTCGGGGGACGCCCTCCACTTT
V gene: TRBV5-1; clone size: many; J gene: TRBJ2-3; D gene: -; CDR3 protein: CASSWGDRPGDTQYF; CDR3 DNA: TGCGCCAGCAGCTGGGGGGACCGCCCGGGTGATACGCAGTATTTT
V gene: TRBV6-5; clone size: -; J gene: TRBJ2-2; D gene: -; CDR3 protein: CASSYSSQQGNTGELFF; CDR3 DNA: TGTGCCAGCAGTTACTCGAGTCAACAGGGGAACACCGGGGAGCTGTTTTTT
V gene: TRBV5-5; clone size: -; J gene: TRBJ2-3; D gene: -; CDR3 protein: CASSWTPLIADSTDTQYF; CDR3 DNA: TGTGCCAGCAGCTGGACCCCTCTGATAGCAGATAGCACAGATACGCAGTATTTT
V gene: TRBV6-1; clone size: many; J gene: TRBJ1-2; D gene: -; CDR3 protein: CASSQRIDRVIYGYTF; CDR3 DNA: TGTGCCAGCAGTCAACGAATTGACAGAGTAATCTATGGCTACACCTTC
V gene: TRBV9; clone size: few; J gene: TRBJ2-3; D gene: -; CDR3 protein: CASSGPGLGTDTQYF; CDR3 DNA: TGTGCCAGCAGCGGTCCGGGGTTGGGCACAGATACGCAGTATTTT
V gene: TRBV3-1; clone size: -; J gene: TRBJ1-3; D gene: -; CDR3 protein: CASSQGVGIGNTIYF; CDR3 DNA: TGTGCCAGCAGCCAAGGGGTCGGGATAGGAAACACCATATATTTT
V gene: TRBV27; clone size: many; J gene: TRBJ2-7; D gene: -; CDR3 protein: CASSFSPSSYEQYF; CDR3 DNA: TGTGCCAGCAGTTTCTCCCCTAGCTCCTACGAGCAGTACTTC
V gene: TRBV6-2/TRBV6-3; clone size: few; J gene: TRBJ1-4; D gene: TRBD1; CDR3 protein: CASSRTGVNEKLFF; CDR3 DNA: TGTGCCAGCAGCAGGACAGGGGTTAATGAAAAACTGTTTTTT
V gene: TRBV19; clone size: few; J gene: TRBJ1-5; D gene: -; CDR3 protein: CASSINQRNQPQHF; CDR3 DNA: TGTGCCAGTAGTATCAACCAGCGCAATCAGCCCCAGCATTTT
V gene: TRBV7-9; clone size: few; J gene: TRBJ2-5; D gene: -; CDR3 protein: CASSLGAADLQETQYF; CDR3 DNA: TGTGCCAGCAGCTTAGGTGCGGCGGATCTGCAAGAGACCCAGTACTTC
V gene: TRBV18; clone size: many; J gene: TRBJ2-3; D gene: -; CDR3 protein: CASSPPDGDTQYF; CDR3 DNA: TGTGCCAGCTCACCACCGGATGGAGATACGCAGTATTTT
V gene: TRBV5-1; clone size: many; J gene: TRBJ1-2; D gene: -; CDR3 protein: CASSLAEVRGGYTF; CDR3 DNA: TGCGCCAGCAGCTTGGCTGAGGTCAGGGGTGGCTACACCTTC
V gene: TRBV6-1; clone size: many; J gene: TRBJ2-7; D gene: TRBD2; CDR3 protein: CASRGGGFHEQYF; CDR3 DNA: TGTGCCAGTCGGGGGGGGGGATTTCACGAGCAGTACTTC